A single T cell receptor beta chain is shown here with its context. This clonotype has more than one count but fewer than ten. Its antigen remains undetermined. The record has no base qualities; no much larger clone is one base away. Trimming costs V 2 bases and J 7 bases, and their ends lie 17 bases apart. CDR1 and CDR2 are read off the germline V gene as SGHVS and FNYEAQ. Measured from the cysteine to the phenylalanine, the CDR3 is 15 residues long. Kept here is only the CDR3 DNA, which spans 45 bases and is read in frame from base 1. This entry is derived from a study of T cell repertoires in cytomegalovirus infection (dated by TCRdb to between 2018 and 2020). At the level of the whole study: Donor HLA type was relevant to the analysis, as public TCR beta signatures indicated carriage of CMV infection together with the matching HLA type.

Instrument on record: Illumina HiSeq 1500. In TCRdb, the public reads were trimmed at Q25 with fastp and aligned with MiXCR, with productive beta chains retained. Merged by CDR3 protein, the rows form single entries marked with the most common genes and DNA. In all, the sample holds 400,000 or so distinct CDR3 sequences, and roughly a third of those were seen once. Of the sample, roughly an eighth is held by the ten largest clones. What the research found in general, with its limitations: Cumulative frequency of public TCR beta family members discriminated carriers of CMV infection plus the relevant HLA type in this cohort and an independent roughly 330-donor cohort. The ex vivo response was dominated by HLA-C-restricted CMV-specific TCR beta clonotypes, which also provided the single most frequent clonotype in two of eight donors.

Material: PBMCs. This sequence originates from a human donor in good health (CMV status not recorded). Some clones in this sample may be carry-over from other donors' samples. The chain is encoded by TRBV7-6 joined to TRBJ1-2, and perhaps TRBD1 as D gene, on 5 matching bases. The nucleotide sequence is TGTGCCAGCAGCTTATACGCAGGGTGGTTTTTTGGCTACACCTTC. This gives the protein CASSLYAGWFFGYTF.